This is a list of T cell receptor beta chains from one sample in a study of T cell responses to AZD1222 COVID-19 vaccine. TCRdb's table, derived via immunoSEQ multiplex PCR, lists solely in-frame clones and lacks some. The table records around 95,000 clones, more than 70% of them present only once. Specimen: peripheral blood, collected on day 0 of MenACWY control vaccination. All receptors derive from an adult in good health. CDR3s include the opening cysteine and the closing phenylalanine or tryptophan. A D gene is named only where the DNA matches it firmly. Expanded clones are given a class, and other clones once, few, many or no size at all.

size,J,V,D,CDR3,DNA
few,TRBJ1-3,TRBV5-1,NA,CASSLKGEPGNTIYF,TGCGCCAGCAGCTTGAAGGGGGAGCCTGGAAACACCATATATTTT
NA,TRBJ2-7,TRBV7-6,NA,CASSLLTLGAAVDEQYF,TGTGCCAGCAGCTTACTCACCCTGGGGGCGGCGGTGGACGAGCAGTACTTC
NA,TRBJ2-2,TRBV10-3,TRBD1,CAISESGTVNTGELFF,TGTGCCATCAGTGAGTCCGGGACAGTGAACACCGGGGAGCTGTTTTTT
NA,TRBJ2-4,TRBV21-1,NA,CASSWGTRGLHTSGVVGKNIQYF,TGTGCCAGCAGCTGGGGCACGAGGGGCCTCCATACTAGCGGGGTCGTGGGCAAAAACATTCAGTACTTC
NA,TRBJ2-7,TRBV7-9,NA,CASSSGSTYEQYF,TGTGCCAGCAGCTCGGGGAGTACCTACGAGCAGTACTTC
NA,TRBJ2-7,TRBV24-1,TRBD1,CATSDPTGSYEQYF,TGTGCCACCAGTGACCCGACAGGGTCCTACGAGCAGTACTTC
few,TRBJ2-7,TRBV19,NA,CASSVGSTYEQYF,TGTGCCAGTAGTGTCGGCAGCACCTACGAGCAGTACTTC
NA,TRBJ1-6,TRBV28,NA,CASSLNSPLHF,TGTGCCAGCAGTCTAAATTCACCCCTCCACTTT
NA,TRBJ2-3,TRBV6-5,NA,CASSPPWADTQYF,TGTGCCAGCAGTCCGCCTTGGGCAGATACGCAGTATTTT
NA,TRBJ1-4,TRBV2,NA,CASTSGVEGITTNEKLFF,TGTGCCAGCACATCCGGGGTGGAGGGGATAACAACTAATGAAAAACTGTTTTTT
few,TRBJ2-3,TRBV13,TRBD1,CASSFRRQGPDTQYF,TGTGCCAGCAGCTTCCGGCGACAGGGCCCAGATACGCAGTATTTT
NA,TRBJ2-1,TRBV6-5,TRBD1,CASSGQGFGYNEQFF,TGTGCCAGCAGCGGACAGGGATTTGGCTACAATGAGCAGTTCTTC
NA,TRBJ1-6,TRBV28,NA,CASSLGGTSNSPLHF,TGTGCCAGCAGTTTAGGAGGGACCTCTAATTCACCCCTCCACTTT
NA,TRBJ2-5,TRBV27,NA,CASSLSRQETQYF,TGTGCCAGCAGTTTATCCCGCCAAGAGACCCAGTACTTC
few,TRBJ2-2,TRBV7-9,NA,CASSPRRDTGELFF,TGTGCCAGCAGCCCGCGGCGGGACACCGGGGAGCTGTTTTTT
NA,TRBJ1-2,TRBV25-1,NA,CASSALGWDYGYTF,TGTGCCAGCAGTGCGCTGGGATGGGACTATGGCTACACCTTC
NA,TRBJ2-2,TRBV28,NA,CASSLWAGSVTGELFF,TGTGCCAGCAGTTTGTGGGCAGGGTCAGTCACCGGGGAGCTGTTTTTT
NA,TRBJ1-4,TRBV6-5,TRBD1,CASRDRGRGEKLFF,TGTGCCAGCAGGGACAGGGGGCGAGGAGAAAAACTGTTTTTT
NA,TRBJ2-7,TRBV28,NA,CASRRAGYSYEQYF,TGTGCCAGCAGGAGGGCGGGATACTCCTACGAGCAGTACTTC
NA,TRBJ2-5,TRBV5-6,TRBD1,CASSLSPGTEETQYF,TGTGCCAGCAGCCTATCCCCCGGGACAGAAGAGACCCAGTACTTC
NA,TRBJ1-1,TRBV29-1,NA,CSVGREGTEAFF,TGCAGCGTTGGAAGGGAGGGGACTGAAGCTTTCTTT
once,TRBJ1-1,TRBV28,NA,CASSQGRAEAFF,TGTGCCAGCAGTCAAGGAAGGGCTGAAGCTTTCTTT
NA,TRBJ2-7,TRBV5-1,TRBD1,CASSLVAGQGNEQYF,TGCGCCAGCAGCTTGGTTGCGGGACAGGGTAACGAGCAGTACTTC
NA,TRBJ1-3,TRBV5-4,NA,CASSLVGVSGNTIYF,TGTGCCAGCAGCTTGGTCGGGGTCTCTGGAAACACCATATATTTT
NA,TRBJ1-2,TRBV21-1,NA,CASSKARAYGYTF,TGTGCCAGCAGCAAAGCGAGGGCCTATGGCTACACCTTC
NA,TRBJ2-3,TRBV7-8,TRBD2,CASSLGLAGSASTDTQYF,TGTGCCAGCAGCTTAGGACTAGCGGGGTCCGCTAGCACAGATACGCAGTATTTT
few,TRBJ1-5,TRBV28,TRBD1,CASNPSGGDRGHPQPQHF,TGTGCCAGCAACCCATCCGGAGGGGACAGGGGGCATCCTCAGCCCCAGCATTTT
NA,TRBJ2-7,TRBV3-1/TRBV3-2,NA,CASSLGLSSYEQYF,TGTGCCAGCAGCCTTGGACTGAGTTCCTACGAGCAGTACTTC